This TCR beta chain was captured in a study of vaccination effects on CD4 cells after COVID-19. About the research overall: Antigen-specific CD4+ T cells were expanded with viral peptide pools in the ViraFEST assay before sequencing. The researchers cultured roughly 2.2 million PBMC per well with around 9.2 IU/ml IL-2 and roughly 9.2 ug/ml peptides.

The CDR3 contains 13 residues. Trimming pared 5 bases from V and 6 bases from J, leaving 12 bases between. Germline CDR1 reads LNHDA; CDR2 reads SQIVND (reference sequence). Profiling relied on immunoSEQ multiplex PCR, and the TCRdb table lists in-frame clones only, not all of them. The sample lists fewer than 75,000 clones, around 73% occurring once. A remark on this clone: Its specificity is not known.

CD4+ T cells were isolated after around 10 days of culture. Everyone in the study got two shots of either the BNT162b2 or mRNA-1273 vaccine. Testing of the vaccine recipients showed negative nucleocapsid antibodies and no prior SARS-CoV-2 infection. On both days 3 and 7, half of the culture medium was replaced with IL-2 medium. The input for sequencing was CD4+ T cells from PBMCs cultured without peptide, taken after COVID-19 vaccination. This sequence joins TRBV19 and TRBJ2-3; the D is unclear. The receptor was derived from a human donor who received a COVID-19 vaccine. The CDR3: CASSLHRADTQYF. As DNA, the CDR3 is TGTGCCAGTAGTCTACACAGAGCGGATACGCAGTATTTT.